A single sample gave rise to the 9 T cell receptor beta chains below, sequenced in a study of blood T cell repertoires in COVID-19. The assay was immunoSEQ multiplex PCR, and TCRdb's table has in-frame clones only and misses some. The table records about 480,000 clones, about 88% of them present only once. Sequenced sample: peripheral blood. The receptors here all came from a woman aged 45-59 years with COVID-19, enrolled during active disease.

The chain recombines TRBV4-1 with TRBJ2-2; 8 bases are a match to TRBD2. The length of the CDR3 is 16 residues. CDR1 and CDR2 (germline): MGHRA, YSYEKL. With V trimmed by 1 base and J by 0 bases, 1 base remained unmatched. CDR3 loop: CASSQAGGANTGELFF. DNA of the CDR3: TGCGCCAGCAGCCAAGCCGGGGGGGCGAACACCGGGGAGCTGTTTTTT.

The gene calls are TRBV27 and TRBJ1-2, with TRBD1 identical over 9 bases. Germline V CDR1 and CDR2: MNHEY, SMNVEV (reference sequence). The CDR3 covers 16 residues. V was clipped by 5 bases and J by 7 bases; unmatched bases: 14. CDR3 in amino acids: CASSPSRLTGGGGYTF. CDR3 DNA sequence: TGTGCCAGCAGTCCCTCCCGACTGACAGGGGGGGGTGGCTACACCTTC.

V and J are TRBV28 and TRBJ1-5, with D maybe TRBD1 (5 bases). Trimming removed 5 bases at V and 7 bases at J, with 15 bases between. Germline CDR1 is MDHEN and CDR2 is SYDVKM. CDR3 size: 14 residues. CDR3 sequence (DNA): TGTGCCAGCAGTCCGGGGGGGGGTAGCCAGCCCCAGCATTTT. This encodes CASSPGGGSQPQHF.

V usage is TRBV29-1 and J usage is TRBJ1-2; 7 bases align to TRBD1. With 7 bases clipped from V and 0 bases from J, the junction kept 8 bases outside the gene matches. Looked up from germline, CDR1 is SQVTM and CDR2 is ANQGSEA. This CDR3 has 14 amino acids. The CDR3 region is CSAGGDSTNYGYTF. CDR3 DNA sequence: TGCAGCGCCGGCGGGGACAGTACTAACTATGGCTACACCTTC.

The rearrangement links TRBV5-4 to TRBJ1-1, with unresolved D. V gave up 1 base and J gave up 3 bases, with 10 bases separating them. Germline V gene lookup returns CDR1 SGHNT and CDR2 YYREEE (reference sequence). The CDR3 loop spans 14 amino acids. The CDR3 is CASSLKGGYTEAFF. The CDR3 region has the DNA TGTGCCAGCAGCTTGAAAGGAGGTTACACTGAAGCTTTCTTT.

The chain links TRBV5-1 to TRBJ2-7; TRBD2 might be the D (6 bases). There are 13 residues in the CDR3. Per germline, CDR1 SGHRS and CDR2 YFSETQ. V was trimmed by 4 bases and J by 3 bases, leaving 11 bases between them. CDR3 sequence reads: CASSAGSDYEQYF. CDR3 coding DNA: TGCGCCAGCAGCGCGGGGTCAGACTACGAGCAGTACTTC.

The V and J genes are TRBV10-3 and TRBJ2-1; maybe TRBD1 (6 bases). Germline loops: CDR1 ENHRY, CDR2 SYGVKD. With 0 bases removed from V and 9 bases from J, the gap between germline ends came to 12 bases. This CDR3 has 14 amino acids. DNA of the CDR3: TGTGCCATCAGTGAGTCGGGAACAGGGCGTGAGCAGTTCTTC. Amino acid sequence: CAISESGTGREQFF.

The rearrangement uses TRBV11-2 and TRBJ1-6; D is perhaps TRBD1 (5 bases). CDR1 and CDR2 (germline): SGHAT, FQNNGV. Trimming shortened V by 5 bases and J by 6 bases, and 14 bases separated the two germline ends. The CDR3 extends over 15 amino acids. The CDR3 is CASSPEWTPNSPLHF. Here the CDR3 DNA reads TGTGCCAGCAGCCCCGAATGGACACCTAATTCACCCCTCCACTTT.

This chain joins TRBV19 and TRBJ2-2; 10 bases are shared with TRBD2. V was pared by 3 bases and J by 2 bases, with 12 bases of the junction left unmatched. This CDR3 contains 19 residues. CDR1 LNHDA and CDR2 SQIVND come from the germline V gene (reference sequence). The CDR3 nucleotides read TGTGCCAGTAGTATTTCATCGTCGGTAGCGGGGGGTAACACCGGGGAGCTGTTTTTT. Amino acid sequence: CASSISSSVAGGNTGELFF.